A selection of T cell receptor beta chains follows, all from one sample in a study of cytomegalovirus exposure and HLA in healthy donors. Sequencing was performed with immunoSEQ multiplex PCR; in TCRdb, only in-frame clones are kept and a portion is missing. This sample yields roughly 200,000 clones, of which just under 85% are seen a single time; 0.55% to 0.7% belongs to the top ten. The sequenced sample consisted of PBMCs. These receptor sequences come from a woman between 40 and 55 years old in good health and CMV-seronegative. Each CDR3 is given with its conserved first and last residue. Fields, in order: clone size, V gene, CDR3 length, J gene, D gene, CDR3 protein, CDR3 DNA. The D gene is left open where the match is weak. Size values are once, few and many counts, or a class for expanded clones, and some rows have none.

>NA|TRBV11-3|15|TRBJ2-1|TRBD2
CASSPLAGGPVEQFF
TGTGCCAGCAGCCCCCTAGCGGGGGGGCCTGTTGAGCAGTTCTTC
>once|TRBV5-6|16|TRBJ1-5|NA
CASSFNEDFSNQPQHF
TGTGCCAGCAGCTTTAACGAGGACTTTAGCAATCAGCCCCAGCATTTT
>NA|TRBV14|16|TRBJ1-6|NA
CASSQGRAYYNSPLHF
TGTGCCAGCAGCCAAGGCAGGGCTTACTATAATTCACCCCTCCACTTT
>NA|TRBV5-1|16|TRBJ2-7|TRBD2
CASSPGTSGNPYEQYF
TGCGCCAGCAGCCCGGGGACTAGCGGGAACCCCTACGAGCAGTACTTC
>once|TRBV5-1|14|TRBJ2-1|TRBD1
CASSPGTGGDEQFF
TGCGCCAGCAGCCCGGGGACAGGGGGTGATGAGCAGTTCTTC
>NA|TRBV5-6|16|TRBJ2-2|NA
CASSLVGQGSTGELFF
TGTGCCAGCAGCTTGGTTGGTCAGGGGAGCACCGGGGAGCTGTTTTTT
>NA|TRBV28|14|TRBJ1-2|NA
CASSSEQTWGLYTF
TGTGCCAGCAGCTCCGAGCAGACGTGGGGCCTCTACACCTTC
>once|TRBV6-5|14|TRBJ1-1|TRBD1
CASSYSRTGRGAFF
TGTGCCAGCAGTTACTCGAGGACAGGGAGGGGAGCTTTCTTT
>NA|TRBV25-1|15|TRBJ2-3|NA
CASSEYERSTDTQYF
TGTGCCAGCAGTGAATATGAACGGAGCACAGATACGCAGTATTTT
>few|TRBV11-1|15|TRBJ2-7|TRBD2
CASSVSGGPSYEQYF
TGTGCCAGCAGCGTTAGCGGGGGGCCCTCCTACGAGCAGTACTTC
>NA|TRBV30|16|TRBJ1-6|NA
CAWSVGQSYHSSPLHF
TGTGCCTGGAGTGTTGGACAGTCATACCACAGTTCACCCCTCCACTTT
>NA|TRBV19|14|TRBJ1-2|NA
CASIRRDSNYGYTF
TGTGCCAGCATTAGACGTGACAGTAACTATGGCTACACCTTC
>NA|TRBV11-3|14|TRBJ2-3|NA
CASSLDRGTDTQYF
TGTGCCAGCAGCTTAGATCGGGGCACAGATACGCAGTATTTT
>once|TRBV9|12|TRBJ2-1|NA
CASSVEGDEQFF
TGTGCCAGCAGCGTAGAGGGAGATGAGCAGTTCTTC
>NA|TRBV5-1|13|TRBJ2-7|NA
CASSLYSSYEQYF
TGCGCCAGCAGCTTGTACAGTTCCTACGAGCAGTACTTC
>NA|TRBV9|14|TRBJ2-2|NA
CASSVGLNTGELFF
TGTGCCAGCAGCGTAGGGCTTAACACCGGGGAGCTGTTTTTT
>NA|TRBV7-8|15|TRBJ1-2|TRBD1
CASRDRGPDNYGYTF
TGTGCCAGCCGGGACAGGGGGCCAGATAACTATGGCTACACCTTC
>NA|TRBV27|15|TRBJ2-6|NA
CASSSNRAGANVLTF
TGTGCCAGCAGCTCTAACAGGGCTGGGGCCAACGTCCTGACTTTC
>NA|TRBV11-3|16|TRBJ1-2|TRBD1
CASSARDSTVLYGYTF
TGTGCCAGCAGCGCCCGGGACAGTACCGTCCTCTATGGCTACACCTTC
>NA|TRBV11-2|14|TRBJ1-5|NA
CASSLESSYQPQHF
TGTGCCAGCAGCTTAGAGTCCAGTTATCAGCCCCAGCATTTT
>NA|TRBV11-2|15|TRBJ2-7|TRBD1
CASSSRDRGAYEQYF
TGTGCCAGCAGCTCCCGGGACAGGGGGGCCTACGAGCAGTACTTC
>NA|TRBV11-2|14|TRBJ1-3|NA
CASSLEAAGNTIYF
TGTGCCAGCAGCTTAGAAGCTGCAGGAAACACCATATATTTT
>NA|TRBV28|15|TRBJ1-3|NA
CASSSPYSGEYTIYF
TGTGCCAGCAGTTCTCCTTACTCGGGGGAGTACACCATATATTTT
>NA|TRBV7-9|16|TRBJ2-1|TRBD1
CASSLRAGTGSNEQFF
TGTGCCAGCAGCTTACGAGCCGGGACAGGGTCGAATGAGCAGTTCTTC
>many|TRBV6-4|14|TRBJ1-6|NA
CASTPNPGNSPLHF
TGTGCCAGCACCCCGAATCCCGGGAATTCACCCCTCCACTTT
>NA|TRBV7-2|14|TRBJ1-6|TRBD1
CASSPGTANSPLHF
TGTGCCAGCAGCCCCGGGACAGCCAATTCACCCCTCCACTTT
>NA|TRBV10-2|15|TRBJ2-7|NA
CASSDRSQPSDEQYF
TGCGCCAGCAGTGATAGAAGCCAACCCTCTGACGAGCAGTACTTC
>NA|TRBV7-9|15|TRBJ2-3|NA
CASSKNREGTDTQYF
TGTGCCAGCAGCAAAAATAGGGAGGGCACAGATACGCAGTATTTT
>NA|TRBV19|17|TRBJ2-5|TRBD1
CASSIGLQGPYQETQYF
TGTGCCAGTAGTATAGGGTTACAGGGGCCGTACCAAGAGACCCAGTACTTC